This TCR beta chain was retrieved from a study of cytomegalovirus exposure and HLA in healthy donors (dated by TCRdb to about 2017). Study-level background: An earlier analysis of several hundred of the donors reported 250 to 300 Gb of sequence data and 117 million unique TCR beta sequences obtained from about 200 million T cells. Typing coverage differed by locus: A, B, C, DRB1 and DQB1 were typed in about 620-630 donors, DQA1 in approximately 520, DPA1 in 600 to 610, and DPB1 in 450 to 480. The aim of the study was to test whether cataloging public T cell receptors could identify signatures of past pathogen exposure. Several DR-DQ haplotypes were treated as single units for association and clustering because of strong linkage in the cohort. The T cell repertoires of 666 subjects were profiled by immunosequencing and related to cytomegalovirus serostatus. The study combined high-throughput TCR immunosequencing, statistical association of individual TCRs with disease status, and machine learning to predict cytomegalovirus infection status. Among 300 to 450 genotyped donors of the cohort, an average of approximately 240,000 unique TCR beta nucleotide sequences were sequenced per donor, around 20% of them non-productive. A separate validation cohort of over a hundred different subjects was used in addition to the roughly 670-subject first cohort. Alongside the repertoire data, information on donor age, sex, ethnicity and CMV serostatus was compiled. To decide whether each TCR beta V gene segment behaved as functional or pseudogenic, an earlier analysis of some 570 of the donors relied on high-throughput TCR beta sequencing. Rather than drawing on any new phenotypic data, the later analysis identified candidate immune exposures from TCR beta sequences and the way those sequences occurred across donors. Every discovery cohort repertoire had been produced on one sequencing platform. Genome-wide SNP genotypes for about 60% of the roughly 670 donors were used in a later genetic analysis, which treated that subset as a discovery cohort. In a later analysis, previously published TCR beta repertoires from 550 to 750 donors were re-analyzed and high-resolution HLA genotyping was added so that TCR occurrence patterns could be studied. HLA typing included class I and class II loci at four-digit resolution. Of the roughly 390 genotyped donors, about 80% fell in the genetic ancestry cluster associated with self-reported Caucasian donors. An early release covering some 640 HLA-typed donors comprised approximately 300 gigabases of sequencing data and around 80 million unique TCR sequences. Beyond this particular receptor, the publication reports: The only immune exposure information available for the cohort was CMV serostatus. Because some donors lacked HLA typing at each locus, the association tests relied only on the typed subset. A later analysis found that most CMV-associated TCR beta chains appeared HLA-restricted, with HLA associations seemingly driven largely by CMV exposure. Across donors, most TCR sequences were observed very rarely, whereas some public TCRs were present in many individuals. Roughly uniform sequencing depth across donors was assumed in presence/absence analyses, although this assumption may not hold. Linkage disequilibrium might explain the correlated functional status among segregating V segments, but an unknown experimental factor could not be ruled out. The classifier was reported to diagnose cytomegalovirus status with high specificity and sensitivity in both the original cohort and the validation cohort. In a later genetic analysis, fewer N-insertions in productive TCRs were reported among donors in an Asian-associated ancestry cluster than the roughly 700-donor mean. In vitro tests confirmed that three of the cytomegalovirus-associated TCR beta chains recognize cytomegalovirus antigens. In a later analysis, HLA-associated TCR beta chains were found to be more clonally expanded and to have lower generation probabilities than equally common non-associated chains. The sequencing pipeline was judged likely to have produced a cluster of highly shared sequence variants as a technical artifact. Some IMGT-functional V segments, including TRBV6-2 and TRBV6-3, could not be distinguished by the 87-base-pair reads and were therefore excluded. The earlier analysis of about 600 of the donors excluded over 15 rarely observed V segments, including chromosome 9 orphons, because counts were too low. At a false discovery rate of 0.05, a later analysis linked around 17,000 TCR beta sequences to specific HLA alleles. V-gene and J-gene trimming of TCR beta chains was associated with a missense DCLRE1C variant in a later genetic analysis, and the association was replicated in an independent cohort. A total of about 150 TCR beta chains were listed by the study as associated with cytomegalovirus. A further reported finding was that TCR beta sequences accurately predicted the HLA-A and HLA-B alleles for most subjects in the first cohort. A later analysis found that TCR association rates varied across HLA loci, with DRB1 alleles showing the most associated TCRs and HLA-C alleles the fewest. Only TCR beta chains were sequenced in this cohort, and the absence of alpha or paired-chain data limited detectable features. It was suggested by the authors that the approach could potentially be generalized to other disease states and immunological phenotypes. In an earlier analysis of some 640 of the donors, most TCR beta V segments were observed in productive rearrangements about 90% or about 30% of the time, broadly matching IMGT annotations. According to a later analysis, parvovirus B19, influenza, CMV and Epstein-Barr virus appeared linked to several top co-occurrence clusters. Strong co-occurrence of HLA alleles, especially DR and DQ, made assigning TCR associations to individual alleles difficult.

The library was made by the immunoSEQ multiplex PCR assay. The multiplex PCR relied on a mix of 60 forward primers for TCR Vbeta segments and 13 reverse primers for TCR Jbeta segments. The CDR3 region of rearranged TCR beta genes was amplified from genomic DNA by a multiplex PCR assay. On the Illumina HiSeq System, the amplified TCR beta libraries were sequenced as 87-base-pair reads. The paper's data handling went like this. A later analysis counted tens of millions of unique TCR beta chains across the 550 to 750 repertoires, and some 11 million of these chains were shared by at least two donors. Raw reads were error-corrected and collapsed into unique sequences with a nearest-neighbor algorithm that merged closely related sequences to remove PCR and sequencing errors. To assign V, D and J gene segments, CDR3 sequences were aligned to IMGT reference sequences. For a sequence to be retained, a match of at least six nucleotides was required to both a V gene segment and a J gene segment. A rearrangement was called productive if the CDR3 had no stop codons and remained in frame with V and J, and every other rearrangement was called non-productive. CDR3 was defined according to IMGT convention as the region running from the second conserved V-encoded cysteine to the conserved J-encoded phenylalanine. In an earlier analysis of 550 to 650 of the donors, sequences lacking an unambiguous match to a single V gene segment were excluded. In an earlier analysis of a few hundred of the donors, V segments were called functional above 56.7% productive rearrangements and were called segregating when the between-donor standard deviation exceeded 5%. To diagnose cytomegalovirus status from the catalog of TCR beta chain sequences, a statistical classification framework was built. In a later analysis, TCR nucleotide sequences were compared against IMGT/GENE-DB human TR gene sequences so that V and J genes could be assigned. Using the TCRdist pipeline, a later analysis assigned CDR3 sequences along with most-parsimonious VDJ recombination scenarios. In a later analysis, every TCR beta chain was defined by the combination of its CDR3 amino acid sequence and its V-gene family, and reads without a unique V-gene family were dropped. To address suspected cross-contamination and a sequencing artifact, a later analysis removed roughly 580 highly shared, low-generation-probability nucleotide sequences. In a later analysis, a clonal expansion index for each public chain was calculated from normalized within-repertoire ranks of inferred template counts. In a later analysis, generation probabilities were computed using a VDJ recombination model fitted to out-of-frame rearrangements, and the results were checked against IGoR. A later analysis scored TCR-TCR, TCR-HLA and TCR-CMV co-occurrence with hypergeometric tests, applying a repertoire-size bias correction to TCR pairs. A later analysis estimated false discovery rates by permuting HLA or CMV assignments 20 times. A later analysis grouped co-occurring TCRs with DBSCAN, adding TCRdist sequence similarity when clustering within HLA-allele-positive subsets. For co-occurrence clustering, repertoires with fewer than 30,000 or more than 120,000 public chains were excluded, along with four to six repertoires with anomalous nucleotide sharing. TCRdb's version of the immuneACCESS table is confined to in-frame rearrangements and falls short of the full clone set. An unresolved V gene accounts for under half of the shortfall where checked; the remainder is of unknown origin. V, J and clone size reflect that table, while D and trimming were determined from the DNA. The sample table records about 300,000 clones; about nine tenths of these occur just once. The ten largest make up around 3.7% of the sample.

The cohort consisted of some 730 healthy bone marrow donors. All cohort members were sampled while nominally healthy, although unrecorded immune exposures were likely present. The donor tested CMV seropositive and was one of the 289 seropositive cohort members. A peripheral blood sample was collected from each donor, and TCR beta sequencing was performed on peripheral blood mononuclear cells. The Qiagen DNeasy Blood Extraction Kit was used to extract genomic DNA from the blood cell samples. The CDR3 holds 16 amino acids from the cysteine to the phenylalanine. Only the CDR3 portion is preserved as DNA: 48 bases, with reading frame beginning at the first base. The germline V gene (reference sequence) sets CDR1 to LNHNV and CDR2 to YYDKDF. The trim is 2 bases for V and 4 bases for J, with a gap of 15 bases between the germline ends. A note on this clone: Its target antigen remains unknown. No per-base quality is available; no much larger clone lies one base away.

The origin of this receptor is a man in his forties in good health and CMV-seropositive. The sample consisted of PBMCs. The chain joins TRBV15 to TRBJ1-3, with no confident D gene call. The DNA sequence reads TGTGCCACCAGCAGACCAGGAACGGGAACCGGAAACACCATATATTTT. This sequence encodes CATSRPGTGTGNTIYF.